This TCR beta chain emerged from a study of CD8 T cells in ankylosing spondylitis. Study-level points and caveats: A TCR beta motif made of about eight highly homologous variants seemed typical of ankylosing spondylitis blood. Disease-linked clones reportedly concentrated significantly in matched ankylosing spondylitis synovial fluid.

There are 16 residues in the CDR3. V dropped 0 bases and J dropped 4 bases, with 13 bases sitting between them. Germline V gives CDR1 SGHDN, CDR2 FVKESK. This clonotype was counted many times. The antigen is unknown. TCRdb re-analysed the 5' RACE reads in MiXCR, keeping a single row per CDR3 protein. The sample lists around 140,000 distinct CDR3 sequences, around 10% seen once, with around 4.1% in the top ten. The sequence was collected from a female donor with ankylosing spondylitis or in good health (not recorded which). The chain combines TRBV14 with TRBJ2-1; D may match TRBD1 or TRBD2 (5 bases each). Sequencing was done on a sample of blood, either unsorted or a sorted T cell fraction (not recorded which). CDR3 residues: CASSQDLGPIYNEQFF. CDR3 DNA sequence: TGTGCCAGCAGCCAAGATTTGGGACCGATTTACAATGAGCAGTTCTTC. Supplemented by reference TRBV14 and TRBJ2-1, the full variable domain reads EAGVTQFPSHSVIEKGQTVTLRCDPISGHDNLYWYRRVMGKEIKFLLHFVKESKQDESGMPNNRFLAERTGGTYSTLKVQPAELEDSGVYFCASSQDLGPIYNEQFFGPGTRLTVL.